This T cell receptor (beta chain) appears in the sequencing data of a study of blood T cell repertoires in COVID-19. Study background: Acute-phase and convalescent COVID-19 samples originated in the United States, Italy and Spain. T cells, B-cell-depleted T cells, or PBMCs provided the cDNA or gDNA that served as material.

Per the original methods: Estimation of nucleated cell counts relied on the amplification of reference gene primers. Assay used: immunoSEQ multiplex PCR; TCRdb lists only in-frame clones, some missing. The V and J calls and the clone size are those of that table, but D and trimming were determined from the DNA. This sample has some 130,000 clones, with 90% found just once. The CDR3 has 15 residues. Germline V gives CDR1 SGHTA, CDR2 FQGNSA. The V and J ends lost 1 base and 9 bases, in that order; junction bases with no gene match: 8. Sample: peripheral blood. The chain carries TRBV7-2 and TRBJ2-1, with 8 bases lining up with TRBD1. The receptor was isolated from a man aged 50 or older with active COVID-19. The CDR3 DNA reads TGTGCCAGCAGCTTAGAGGGCAGGGGGCACCGTGAGCAGTTCTTC. It specifies CASSLEGRGHREQFF. Together with reference TRBV7-2 and TRBJ2-1, the CDR3 gives the full variable domain: GAGVSQSPSNKVTEKGKDVELRCDPISGHTALYWYRQSLGQGLEFLIYFQGNSAPDKSGLPSDRFSAERTGGSVSTLTIQRTQQEDSAVYLCASSLEGRGHREQFFGPGTRLTVL.